This T cell receptor (beta chain) was recovered during a study of molecular identifiers for immune sequencing clone quantification. There are 15 residues in the CDR3. Germline CDR1 reads MNHEY; CDR2 reads SMNVEV (reference sequence). The ends were cut back, 5 bases at V and 5 bases at J, with 18 bases in the middle. Researchers sorted naive CD8 T cells as cells that were CD8+CD4-CCR7+CD45RA+. Each CDR3 protein is one row after TCRdb ran MiXCR on the PCR reads. The sample yields 65,000 or so distinct CDR3 sequences, about 18% seen once. This clonotype was counted ten times or more. The chain links TRBV27 to TRBJ1-1; D remains unclear. Sequenced: naive CD8+ T cells from blood, with Jurkat cell RNA spiked in. The subset was: FACS-sorted CD8+CD4-CCR7+CD45RA+ naive T cells. The clonotype was recovered from a human donor in good health. Some libraries in this study had Jurkat cell RNA spiked in. CDR3 sequence: CASSPKWEGETEAFF. CDR3 nucleotides: TGTGCCAGCAGTCCCAAGTGGGAGGGTGAGACTGAAGCTTTCTTT.